What follows is one TCR beta chain and its context. Measured with immunoSEQ multiplex PCR; TCRdb has only the in-frame clones, and not every one. The sample contains around 100,000 clones, roughly 84% of which appear only once. The CDR3 sequence is 17 residues long. Trimming stripped 0 bases from V and 3 bases from J, with 16 bases between. Germline CDR1 reads SGDLS; CDR2 reads YYNGEE. This sample is drawn from a study of radiation and T cells in renal cell carcinoma. Noted time point: blood 4 weeks post-SBRT, at nephrectomy. Treatment noted: 15 Gy SBRT to primary tumor, nephrectomy 4 weeks later. This chain connects TRBV9 to TRBJ2-1, with D tentatively TRBD1 (6 bases). This clonotype was sampled from a man aged 55-75 years with renal cell carcinoma. Sequences were derived from blood, sampled from a patient whose treatment included radiotherapy and nephrectomy. CDR3: CASSVEGVASFYNEQFF. CDR3 nucleotide sequence: TGTGCCAGCAGCGTAGAGGGGGTGGCTAGTTTCTACAATGAGCAGTTCTTC.